These 27 T cell receptor beta chains came from one sample sequenced in a study of shared clonotypes between healthy human individuals (dated by TCRdb to about 2020). The library was obtained by the immunoSEQ multiplex PCR assay. This is the immuneACCESS table as TCRdb keeps it, with only in-frame sequences that have V and J called. A part of the clones is gone; compared with another copy, unresolved V genes explain less than half, and the rest is unexplained. The sample table contains about 480,000 clones; only one count was recorded for roughly 79% of them. The ten largest clones take up approximately 12% of the sample. Sample: PBMCs. The receptors here all came from a woman aged 40 to 50 in good health. Some clones in this sample may be carry-over from other donors' samples.

The chain links TRBV6-5 to TRBJ2-7, with TRBD1 matching over 8 bases. With 6 bases clipped from V and 1 base from J, the junction kept 2 bases outside the gene matches. Germline CDR1 is MNHEY and CDR2 is SVGAGI. The CDR3 is 13 amino acids. The CDR3 DNA reads TGTGCCAGCAGAAGACAGGGGTCCTACGAGCAGTACTTC. Amino acid sequence: CASRRQGSYEQYF.

This clone has just one count. This rearrangement joins TRBV28 to TRBJ2-7, with D possibly TRBD2 on 6 matching bases. V lost 7 bases and J lost 5, with 24 bases in between. CDR1 is MDHEN, CDR2 SYDVKM, per germline. This CDR3 has 16 amino acids. The CDR3 nucleotides are TGTGCCAGCAACCCCGGAGGGACGGCACGGTGGGACGAGCAGTACTTC. Translation gives CASNPGGTARWDEQYF.

The genes are TRBV18 and TRBJ2-5; D gene ambiguous. Deletions cut 0 bases from V and 3 bases from J, with 14 bases between. The CDR3 covers 16 residues. Germline V gene data show CDR1 as KGHSH and CDR2 as LQKENI. CDR3 amino acids: CASSPPVIREKETQYF. CDR3 coding DNA: TGTGCCAGCTCACCACCGGTTATAAGAGAGAAAGAGACCCAGTACTTC.

The chain has TRBV6-1 and TRBJ2-7; a weak D match, TRBD1 (5 bases). Looked up from germline, CDR1 is MNHNS and CDR2 is SASEGT. V lost 4 bases and J lost 2, with 9 bases in between. The CDR3 length is 13 residues. This CDR3 reads CASSVRQTYEQYF. In DNA form, the CDR3 reads TGTGCCAGCAGTGTCCGACAGACCTACGAGCAGTACTTC.

The chain employs TRBV5-4 and TRBJ2-3, with D perhaps matching TRBD2 (6 bases). Trimming removed 4 bases at V and 6 bases at J, with 24 bases between. The CDR3 has 17 amino acids. CDR1 and CDR2 from the germline V gene are SGHNT and YYREEE (reference sequence). The CDR3 spells CASSPESSGYGWDTQYF. CDR3 nucleotide sequence: TGTGCCAGCAGCCCTGAGAGTAGCGGTTACGGGTGGGATACGCAGTATTTT.

This clone was counted only a few times. The chain combines TRBV6-6 with TRBJ1-2; possible D gene TRBD1, 5 bases. This CDR3 comprises 15 residues. Trimming removed 4 bases from V and 2 bases from J, with 14 bases in between. In germline, CDR1 is MNHNY, CDR2 SVGAGI (reference sequence). CDR3 nucleotides: TGTGCCAGCAGTTTTCAGGGAACTTCCAACTATGGCTACACCTTC. Translated, it gives CASSFQGTSNYGYTF.

With regard to this clone: At one end, the junction sequence differs from germline, possibly due to a read error. This chain links TRBV11-3 with TRBJ1-2; TRBD1 might be the D (6 bases). In germline, CDR1 is SGHNT, CDR2 YENEEA. The CDR3 contains 14 residues. CDR3: CASILGRDTYGYTF. The DNA for the CDR3 is TGTGCCAGCATCTTAGGGCGGGACACGTATGGCTACACCTTC.

In its sample, this clone was seen a few times. The chain links TRBV6-1 to TRBJ2-7; 9 bases fit TRBD2. CDR1 and CDR2 (germline): MNHNS, SASEGT. This CDR3 has 16 residues. V dropped 3 bases and J dropped 6; count of bases not matched to a gene: 12. CDR3 region: CASSEPRGSGSGEQYF. For the CDR3, the DNA is TGTGCCAGCAGTGAGCCCCGTGGTAGCGGGAGTGGCGAGCAGTACTTC.

V gene TRBV28 combines with J gene TRBJ1-2, with a weak D call TRBD1 (6 bases). V was pared by 5 bases and J by 6 bases, with 10 bases between. Germline lookup yields CDR1 MDHEN and CDR2 SYDVKM. The CDR3 is 12 residues long. The CDR3 coding sequence is TGTGCCAGCAGTATACAGGGAAATGGCTACACCTTC. Translation: CASSIQGNGYTF.

The chain joins TRBV7-2 to TRBJ1-2; D not certain. The CDR3 sequence is 15 residues long. Germline assignment: CDR1 SGHTA and CDR2 FQGNSA. Trimming pared 4 bases from V and 5 bases from J, leaving 17 bases between. The CDR3: CASSYSRSLAYGYTF. CDR3 DNA: TGTGCCAGCAGCTACAGCAGGTCCCTCGCTTATGGCTACACCTTC. The full variable domain, completed using reference TRBV7-2 and TRBJ1-2, is GAGVSQSPSNKVTEKGKDVELRCDPISGHTALYWYRQSLGQGLEFLIYFQGNSAPDKSGLPSDRFSAERTGGSVSTLTIQRTQQEDSAVYLCASSYSRSLAYGYTFGSGTRLTVV.

The chain joins TRBV30 to TRBJ2-4; no definite D call. Germline CDR1 GTSNPN, CDR2 SVGIG (reference sequence). The CDR3 length is 13 residues. V was shortened by 1 base and J by 5 bases, with 9 bases between the two germline ends. CDR3 sequence (DNA): TGTGCCTGGAGTGCCTTGCTTGAAAACATTCAGTACTTC. Translating gives CAWSALLENIQYF.

The genes are TRBV6-4 and TRBJ2-1, with 8 bases identical to TRBD2. The germline V gene encodes CDR1 MRHNA and CDR2 SNTAGT. There are 16 residues in the CDR3. Losses at the gene ends were 6 bases for V and 9 bases for J; bases not matched to a gene: 16. The CDR3 DNA reads as TGTGCCAGCAGGGGTTTGACTAGCGACCTCGTACTTGAGCAGTTCTTC. This translates into CASRGLTSDLVLEQFF.

This clone was seen a single time. V is TRBV27 and J is TRBJ1-1, with 12 positions matching TRBD1. The CDR3 has 17 residues. Germline-derived CDR1 and CDR2 are MNHEY and SMNVEV (reference sequence). Trimming took 2 bases from V and 4 from J; bases not matched to a gene: 8. The CDR3 region is CASSLQGTGGRGTEAFF. The CDR3 DNA sequence: TGTGCCAGCAGTTTACAAGGGACAGGGGGCCGGGGCACTGAAGCTTTCTTT.

The rearrangement uses TRBV28 and TRBJ2-2; 8 bases map to TRBD2. Germline V gene data show CDR1 as MDHEN and CDR2 as SYDVKM. V gave up 7 bases and J gave up 3 bases; unmatched junction bases: 7. The CDR3 sequence is 15 residues long. CDR3 in amino acids: CASTVAGRDTGELFF. CDR3 DNA sequence: TGTGCCAGCACCGTAGCGGGACGAGACACCGGGGAGCTGTTTTTT.

The V call is TRBV28, the J call TRBJ2-2; unclear D gene. Germline lookup yields CDR1 MDHEN and CDR2 SYDVKM. V was pared by 6 bases and J by 6 bases, with 17 bases between. The CDR3 is 15 residues long. CDR3 residues: CASSLTTPRSGELFF. The CDR3 DNA follows: TGTGCCAGCAGCTTGACGACCCCGCGGTCCGGGGAGCTGTTTTTT.

With regard to this clone: With a much larger clone just one base away, this may be a read error. This chain uses TRBV29-1 with TRBJ1-1, with D possibly being TRBD1 (5 bases). Per the germline V gene, CDR1 is SQVTM and CDR2 is ANQGSEA. The CDR3 covers 12 residues. V lost 6 bases and J lost 9, with 17 bases in between. The CDR3 DNA reads as TGCAGCGTGAGTTCAGGGAGAGCTAAAGCTTTCTTT. Translation gives CSVSSGRAKAFF.

Only a few counts were recorded for this clone. CDR3 sequence reads: CASSVGVNQPQHF. The DNA of the CDR3 is TGTGCCAGCAGCGTAGGAGTAAATCAGCCCCAGCATTTT. The chain joins TRBV9 to TRBJ1-5; D gene ambiguous. V lost 0 bases to trimming and J lost 4 bases, with 5 bases between them. This CDR3 spans 13 amino acids. Germline V lookup: CDR1 SGDLS, CDR2 YYNGEE.

This clone was seen only a few times. The chain joins TRBV5-1 to TRBJ2-7; no reliable D call. CDR1 and CDR2 (germline): SGHRS, YFSETQ. V gave up 0 bases and J gave up 1 base, with 8 bases separating them. There are 14 residues in the CDR3. The CDR3 nucleotides are TGCGCCAGCAGCTTGGACAGTTCGTCCTACGAGCAGTACTTC. Translation: CASSLDSSSYEQYF.

The CDR3: CASSLDGTGGETQYF. In DNA form, the CDR3 reads TGTGCCAGCAGCTTAGACGGGACAGGGGGAGAGACCCAGTACTTC. This rearrangement joins TRBV11-2 to TRBJ2-5; 11 bases line up with TRBD1. This CDR3 is 15 amino acids long. Germline V gene sequence: CDR1 SGHAT, CDR2 FQNNGV. Trimming took 0 bases from V and 4 from J; bases not matched to a gene: 1.

This sequence joins TRBV29-1 and TRBJ2-7, with 7 bases fitting TRBD2. This CDR3 has 13 residues. From germline, CDR1 is SQVTM and CDR2 ANQGSEA. The V gene end was trimmed by 4 bases and the J gene end by 4 bases; junction bases not matched to a gene: 7. The CDR3 nucleotides read TGCAGCGTTGTGTCGACTAGCTCTTACGAGCAGTACTTC. Amino acid sequence: CSVVSTSSYEQYF.

The chain carries TRBV7-9 and TRBJ2-7; possibly TRBD1 for D (5 bases). Germline values: CDR1 SEHNR, CDR2 FQNEAQ (reference sequence). The CDR3 covers 12 residues. Trimming left V 5 bases short and J 2 bases short, with 7 bases between. The CDR3, as DNA: TGTGCCAGCAGCCAGACAGCCTACGAGCAGTACTTC. Protein: CASSQTAYEQYF.

The CDR3 here is CASSLVYRGTKTEAFF. CDR3 nucleotides: TGCGCCAGCAGCTTGGTCTACAGGGGGACTAAGACTGAAGCTTTCTTT. J is TRBJ1-1 and V is TRBV5-1; 8 bases fit TRBD1. Germline assignment: CDR1 SGHRS and CDR2 YFSETQ. The CDR3 is made up of 16 amino acids. J gave up 5 bases and V 0 bases, and 9 bases lay outside the gene matches.

V gene TRBV19 combines with J gene TRBJ1-5, with D perhaps TRBD1 (6 bases). The CDR3 sequence is 13 residues long. Germline CDR1 reads LNHDA; CDR2 reads SQIVND (reference sequence). Trimming took off 5 bases at V and 4 bases at J, with 9 bases between the two ends. CDR3 in amino acids: CASSPDSNQPQHF. The DNA of the CDR3 is TGTGCCAGTAGTCCGGACAGTAATCAGCCCCAGCATTTT.

The rearrangement uses TRBV2 and TRBJ1-5, with 7 nucleotides matching TRBD1. J gave up 4 bases and V 7 bases, and 10 bases lay outside the gene matches. This CDR3 is built from 15 residues. CDR1 is SNHLY and CDR2 is FYNNEI in the germline V gene. CDR3 bases: TGTGCCAGCAAAGGGCAGGGGGGATGGAATCAGCCCCAGCATTTT. Encoded protein: CASKGQGGWNQPQHF. The whole variable domain, remainder taken from reference TRBV2 and TRBJ1-5, is EPEVTQTPSHQVTQMGQEVILRCVPISNHLYFYWYRQILGQKVEFLVSFYNNEISEKSEIFDDQFSVERPDGSNFTLKIRSTKLEDSAMYFCASKGQGGWNQPQHFGDGTRLSIL.

This CDR3 is CASSLNRDRGRLNSDEQYF. The CDR3 bases are TGTGCCAGCAGCTTAAACCGGGACAGGGGGCGCCTAAATTCGGACGAGCAGTACTTC. The chain combines TRBV5-4 with TRBJ2-7; 12 positions match TRBD1. Germline CDR1 is SGHNT and CDR2 is YYREEE (reference sequence). This CDR3 comprises 19 residues. V lost 2 bases and J lost 5; bases outside the gene matches: 17.

The chain employs TRBV7-9 and TRBJ2-1, with unresolved D. Trimming removed 1 base at V and 10 bases at J, with 14 bases between. The germline V gene encodes CDR1 SEHNR and CDR2 FQNEAQ (reference sequence). The CDR3 loop spans 14 amino acids. Here the CDR3 reads CASSLVNALGEQFF. The CDR3 coding sequence is TGTGCCAGCAGCTTAGTGAACGCCCTGGGGGAGCAGTTCTTC.

This sequence joins TRBV7-2 and TRBJ2-1; the D gene could be TRBD1 or TRBD2 (5 bases each). Deletions cut 2 bases from V and 8 bases from J, with 13 bases between. Germline CDR1 reads SGHTA; CDR2 reads FQGNSA. This CDR3 spans 14 amino acids. DNA for the CDR3: TGTGCCAGCAGCTTAAACGGGACCCCGGATGAGCAGTTCTTC. This encodes CASSLNGTPDEQFF.